The 7 T cell receptor beta chains reported below all come from one sample, sequenced in a study of response to subunit inactivated influenza vaccine. MiXCR was run by TCRdb on the RT-PCR reads, yielding one entry per CDR3 protein. The sample carries some 160,000 distinct CDR3 sequences, around 9.9% recorded once. The material was non-naive T cells sorted from PBMCs, obtained about 40 days after vaccination. The receptors originated from a man in his forties or fifties who received an inactivated influenza vaccine.

J is TRBJ1-2 and V is TRBV7-8; no clear D gene. V dropped 4 bases and J dropped 3 bases, with 12 bases sitting between them. Germline CDR1 SGHVS, CDR2 FQNEAQ. This CDR3 contains 14 residues. The CDR3 loop reads CASSYRARDYGYTF. CDR3 nucleotides: TGTGCCAGCAGCTACCGGGCCCGGGACTATGGCTACACCTTC.

This clonotype has ten or more counts. The chain carries TRBV7-2 and TRBJ1-1, with a weak D call TRBD1 (6 bases). This CDR3 region has 13 residues. Germline CDR1 reads SGHTA; CDR2 reads FQGNSA. The V and J ends lost 7 bases and 10 bases respectively, with 19 bases between them. The CDR3 sequence: CASNLQGGARAFF. CDR3 in DNA: TGTGCCAGCAATCTACAGGGAGGGGCGAGAGCTTTCTTT.

V usage is TRBV6-2 or TRBV6-3 and J usage is TRBJ2-7; tentative D call: TRBD2 (6 bases). Deletions cut 8 bases from V and 2 bases from J, with 25 bases between. This CDR3 has 17 residues. Germline V CDR1 and CDR2: MNHEY, SVGEGT. CDR3 protein: CASWGVQNLTRAYEQYF. The CDR3 nucleotides read TGTGCCAGCTGGGGGGTACAGAACCTCACAAGGGCCTACGAGCAGTACTTC.

This chain's CDR3 is CASSFMTGMNTGELFF. In DNA, the CDR3 is TGTGCCAGCAGCTTTATGACAGGGATGAACACCGGGGAGCTGTTTTTT. The V gene is TRBV11-2, the J gene TRBJ2-2, with 7 bases aligning to TRBD1. The germline CDR1 and CDR2 sequences are SGHAT and FQNNGV. CDR3 length equals 16 residues. V lost 3 bases and J lost 1; bases outside the gene matches: 5.

This clonotype was seen only a few times. CDR3 residues: CASSQEQGIGYTF. In nucleotides, the CDR3 is TGTGCCAGCAGCCAAGAACAGGGAATTGGCTACACCTTC. The chain is built from TRBV3-1 and TRBJ1-2; perhaps TRBD1 as D (6 bases). Trimming shortened V by 0 bases and J by 7 bases, and 9 bases separated the two germline ends. CDR1 is LGHDT, CDR2 YNNKEL, per germline (reference sequence). CDR3 length equals 13 residues.

This clonotype was picked up a small number of times. This chain connects TRBV5-8 to TRBJ2-3; D unclear. Germline loops: CDR1 SGHTS, CDR2 YDEGEE. The CDR3 consists of 15 residues. V was trimmed by 1 base and J by 2 bases, leaving 11 bases between them. CDR3 amino acids: CASSLYASYTDTQYF. The CDR3 region has the DNA TGTGCCAGCAGCTTGTATGCCAGTTACACAGATACGCAGTATTTT.

This clonotype occurred a few times. V usage is TRBV20-1 and J usage is TRBJ2-5; 7 nucleotides match TRBD2. The germline V gene has CDR1 DFQATT and CDR2 SNEGSKA (reference sequence). V was pared by 2 bases and J by 5 bases, with 23 bases of the junction left unmatched. The CDR3 totals 19 residues. CDR3 nucleotides: TGCAGTGCTAGACCCGGGGGGAGAGAGAAACCCTCCCACCGGGAGACCCAGTACTTC. Amino acids: CSARPGGREKPSHRETQYF.